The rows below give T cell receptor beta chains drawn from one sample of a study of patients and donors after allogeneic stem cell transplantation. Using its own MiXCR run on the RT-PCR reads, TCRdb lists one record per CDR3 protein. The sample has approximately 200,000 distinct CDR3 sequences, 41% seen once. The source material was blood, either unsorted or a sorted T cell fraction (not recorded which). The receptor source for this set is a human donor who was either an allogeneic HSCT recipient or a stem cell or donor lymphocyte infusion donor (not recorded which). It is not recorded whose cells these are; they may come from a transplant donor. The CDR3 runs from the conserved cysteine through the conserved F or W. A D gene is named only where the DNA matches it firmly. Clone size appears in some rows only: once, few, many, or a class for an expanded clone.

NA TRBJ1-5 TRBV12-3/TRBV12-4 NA TGTGCCAGCAGTGACCGATATCAGCCCCAGCATTTT CASSDRYQPQHF
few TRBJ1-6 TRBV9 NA TGTGCCAGCAGCGTCCAATGGAGTAATTCACCCCTCCACTTT CASSVQWSNSPLHF
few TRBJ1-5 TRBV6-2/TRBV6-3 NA TGTGCCAGCAGTCGAGGAACTTATAGCAATCAGCCCCAGCATTTT CASSRGTYSNQPQHF
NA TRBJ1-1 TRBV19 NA TGTGCCAGTAGAGCCTCCGGGGGAGGTTTGAACACTGAAGCTTTCTTT CASRASGGGLNTEAFF
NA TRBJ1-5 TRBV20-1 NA TGCAGTGCTAACCGGGTGGATCAGCCCCAGCATTTT CSANRVDQPQHF
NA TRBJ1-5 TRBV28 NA TGTGCCAGCAGTTCCCAGAACAGGGTAGGTTTT CASSSQNRVGF
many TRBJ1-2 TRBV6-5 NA TGTGCCAGCAGTTCTACTAACTATGGCTACACCTTC CASSSTNYGYTF
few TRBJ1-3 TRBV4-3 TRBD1 TGCGCCAGCAGCCAAGTACCCGCAGGGGGCTCTGGAAACACCATATATTTT CASSQVPAGGSGNTIYF
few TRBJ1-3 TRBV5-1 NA TGCGCCAGCAGCAAATGGGGCAGGAACTCTGGAAACACCATATATTTT CASSKWGRNSGNTIYF
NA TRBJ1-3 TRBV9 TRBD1 TGTGCCAGCAGCGTAGAGGGGGCGACTGGAAACACCATATATTTT CASSVEGATGNTIYF
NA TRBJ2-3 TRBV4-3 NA TGCGCCAGCAGCCGTAACAGGGTTGGCACAGATACGCAGTATTTT CASSRNRVGTDTQYF
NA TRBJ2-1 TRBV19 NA TGTGCCAGTAGACCGGGGCGGGCCTACAATGAGCAGTTCTTC CASRPGRAYNEQFF
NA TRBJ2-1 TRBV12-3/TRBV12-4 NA TGTGCCAGCAGCAACCCCACTTCCGAGGTGGGGCAACTTGAGCAGTTCTTC CASSNPTSEVGQLEQFF
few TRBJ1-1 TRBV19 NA TGTGCCAGTACCGGATCGGACAGTGGGAACACTGAAGCTTTCTTT CASTGSDSGNTEAFF
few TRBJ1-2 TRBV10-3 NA TGTGCCATCAGTGAAGGTCAGCGGGTAATTGGCTACACCTTC CAISEGQRVIGYTF
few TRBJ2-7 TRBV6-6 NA TGTGCCAGCAGCCCCAGTCCCCGCCCCCGGCAGCAGTACTTC CASSPSPRPRQQYF
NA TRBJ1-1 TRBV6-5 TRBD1 TGTGCCAGCGGGGGACAGTTCTACGAAGCTTTCTTT CASGGQFYEAFF
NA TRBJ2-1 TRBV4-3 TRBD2 TGCGCCAGCAGCACAGCGGGAGGGGACTATGAGCAGTTCTTC CASSTAGGDYEQFF